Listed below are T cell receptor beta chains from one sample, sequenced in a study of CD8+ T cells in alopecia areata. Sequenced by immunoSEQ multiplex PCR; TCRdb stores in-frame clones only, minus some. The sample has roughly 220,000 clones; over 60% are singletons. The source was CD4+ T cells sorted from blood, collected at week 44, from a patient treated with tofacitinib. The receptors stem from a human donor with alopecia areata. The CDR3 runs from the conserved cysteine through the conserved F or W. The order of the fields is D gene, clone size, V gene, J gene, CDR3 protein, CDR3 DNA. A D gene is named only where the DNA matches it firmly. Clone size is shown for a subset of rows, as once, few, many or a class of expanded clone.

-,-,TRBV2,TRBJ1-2,CASSDGRVGYGYTF,TGTGCCAGCAGTGATGGCAGGGTTGGGTATGGCTACACCTTC
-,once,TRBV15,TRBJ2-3,CATSRDAYSSFTDTQYF,TGTGCCACCAGCAGAGATGCTTATTCATCATTCACAGATACGCAGTATTTT
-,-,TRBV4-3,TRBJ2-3,CASSQDVGTDTQYF,TGCGCCAGCAGCCAAGATGTTGGCACAGATACGCAGTATTTT
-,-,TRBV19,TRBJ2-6,CASRPDPSGANVLTF,TGTGCCAGTAGACCTGATCCCTCTGGGGCCAACGTCCTGACTTTC
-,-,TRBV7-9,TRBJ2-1,CASSLAGPSYNEQFF,TGTGCCAGCAGCTTAGCCGGGCCTTCCTACAATGAGCAGTTCTTC
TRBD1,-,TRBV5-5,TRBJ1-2,CASSKSRTGDYGYTF,TGTGCCAGCAGCAAATCGAGGACAGGAGACTATGGCTACACCTTC
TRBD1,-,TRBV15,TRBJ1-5,CATSLGQGREPQHF,TGTGCCACCAGCCTGGGACAGGGACGGGAACCCCAGCATTTT
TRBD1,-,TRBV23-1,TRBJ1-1,CASFHGQALNEAFF,TGCGCCAGCTTCCACGGACAGGCCCTTAACGAAGCTTTCTTT
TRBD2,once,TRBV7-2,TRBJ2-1,CASSLYQRGHNEQFF,TGTGCCAGCAGCTTATACCAGCGGGGTCACAATGAGCAGTTCTTC
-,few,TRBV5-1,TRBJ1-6,CASSPGTSSPLHF,TGCGCCAGCAGCCCCGGGACGTCTTCACCCCTCCACTTT
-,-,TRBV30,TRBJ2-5,CAWSPFMGRADF,TGTGCCTGGAGTCCCTTCATGGGGCGGGCGGACTTC
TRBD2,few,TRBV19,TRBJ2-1,CASSKSTSPIANEQFF,TGTGCCAGTAGTAAGTCGACTAGCCCCATTGCCAATGAGCAGTTCTTC
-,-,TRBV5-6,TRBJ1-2,CASSDGPSRDYTF,TGTGCCAGCAGCGATGGACCCTCCCGTGACTACACCTTC